The 14 T cell receptor beta chains in this list originate from one sample, sequenced in a study of T cells in Graves' hyperthyroidism and ophthalmopathy. Using RNA transcripts as the source, TCR beta CDR3 regions were amplified. A set of HTBI primers served as the primers for a first-round RT-PCR of the TCR CDR3. TCRdb independently ran MiXCR on the multiplex PCR reads; one entry per CDR3 protein. The sample lists 500,000 or so distinct CDR3 sequences, over 15% occurring once. Sequencing used blood. Receptors were obtained from a woman in her late teens or twenties with Graves' ophthalmopathy.

About this clonotype: It may be a read error: a sequence one base away is much more abundant. The chain employs TRBV6-1 and TRBJ1-2; D unresolved. V dropped 2 bases and J dropped 8 bases, with 18 bases sitting between them. This CDR3 has 15 amino acids. Germline V gene lookup returns CDR1 MNHNS and CDR2 SASEGT. CDR3 in amino acids: CASSEQESAGAGYTF. In nucleotides, the CDR3 is TGTGCCAGCAGTGAACAAGAGTCGGCGGGTGCGGGCTACACCTTC.

This clonotype occurred many times. The V call is TRBV7-2, the J call TRBJ1-1; 7 bases map to TRBD1. The CDR3 length is 15 residues. Germline CDR1 reads SGHTA; CDR2 reads FQGNSA. The V and J ends lost 5 bases and 0 bases, in that order; junction bases with no gene match: 6. The CDR3 reads CASSTRQGVNTEAFF. As DNA, the CDR3 is TGTGCCAGCAGCACCCGACAGGGAGTGAACACTGAAGCTTTCTTT.

This clonotype was seen only a few times. V is TRBV10-3 and J is TRBJ2-3; possible D gene TRBD1, 5 bases. Germline V gives CDR1 ENHRY, CDR2 SYGVKD. The length of the CDR3 is 11 residues. V was clipped by 6 bases and J by 4 bases, with 5 bases between them. CDR3 sequence: CAIRQADTQYF. The DNA of the CDR3 is TGTGCCATCAGACAGGCAGATACGCAGTATTTT.

This clonotype has a count of ten or more. This rearrangement joins TRBV10-3 to TRBJ2-3, with 8 bases aligning to TRBD1. Germline V gene sequence: CDR1 ENHRY, CDR2 SYGVKD. This CDR3 is built from 15 residues. V shed 5 bases and J 3 bases; nucleotides not matched to a gene: 7. The CDR3, as DNA: TGTGCCATCAGTAAACAGGGGGGCGGAACAGATACGCAGTATTTT. It specifies CAISKQGGGTDTQYF.

This sequence joins TRBV28 and TRBJ1-5; 8 bases are a match to TRBD1. V trimming: 1 base; J trimming: 4 bases; junction bases outside the gene matches: 6. Germline CDR1 reads MDHEN; CDR2 reads SYDVKM. The CDR3 spans 16 residues. DNA for the CDR3: TGTGCCAGCAGTTTATTTGGACAGGGTGGGAATCAGCCCCAGCATTTT. It is translated as CASSLFGQGGNQPQHF.

This clonotype has more than one count but fewer than ten. The chain employs TRBV3-1 and TRBJ1-3; no firm D call. Trimming pared 4 bases from V and 5 bases from J, leaving 12 bases between. The germline V gene has CDR1 LGHDT and CDR2 YNNKEL (reference sequence). This CDR3 region has 14 residues. CDR3 in amino acids: CASSPRGNRNTIYF. DNA of the CDR3: TGTGCCAGCAGCCCTCGAGGGAATAGAAACACCATATATTTT. Full variable domain (outside the CDR3, taken from reference TRBV3-1 and TRBJ1-3): DTAVSQTPKYLVTQMGNDKSIKCEQNLGHDTMYWYKQDSKKFLKIMFSYNNKELIINETVPNRFSPKSPDKAHLNLHINSLELGDSAVYFCASSPRGNRNTIYFGEGSWLTVV.

In this sample, this clonotype turned up many times. V is TRBV5-1 and J is TRBJ1-1, with 7 bases fitting TRBD1. J lost 6 bases, V lost 4 bases, and 18 bases had no gene match. Germline assignment: CDR1 SGHRS and CDR2 YFSETQ. CDR3 length equals 17 residues. The CDR3 sequence: CASSVYVPGQVVSEAFF. CDR3 coding DNA: TGCGCCAGCAGCGTCTACGTTCCTGGACAGGTCGTCTCTGAAGCTTTCTTT.

V and J are TRBV11-2 and TRBJ2-1; 12 nucleotides match TRBD2. Germline V gene lookup returns CDR1 SGHAT and CDR2 FQNNGV. The CDR3 covers 15 residues. The V segment lost 6 bases and the J segment 4 bases; nucleotides outside the gene matches: 4. This CDR3 is CASRMGLAGYNEQFF. The CDR3 DNA reads TGTGCCAGCAGGATGGGACTAGCGGGTTACAATGAGCAGTTCTTC.

This clonotype was counted at least ten times. This rearrangement joins TRBV28 to TRBJ2-4; 11 positions agree with TRBD1. The length of the CDR3 is 15 residues. Germline CDR1 reads MDHEN; CDR2 reads SYDVKM. V dropped 8 bases and J dropped 9; count of bases not matched to a gene: 12. CDR3 residues: CASWDSAGTGGIQYF. For the CDR3, the DNA is TGTGCCAGCTGGGACTCCGCTGGGACAGGGGGCATTCAGTACTTC.

This clonotype was seen many times. The chain recombines TRBV13 with TRBJ2-3; tentatively, D is TRBD2 (7 bases). Germline V gene sequence: CDR1 PRHDT, CDR2 FYEKMQ (reference sequence). V lost 5 bases and J lost 1, with 16 bases in between. This CDR3 spans 16 amino acids. CDR3 loop: CASSPLGGEGTDTQYF. CDR3 coding DNA: TGTGCCAGCAGCCCCCTAGGGGGGGAAGGCACAGATACGCAGTATTTT.

The chain combines TRBV6-1 with TRBJ1-4; D is perhaps TRBD1 (5 bases). There are 14 residues in the CDR3. CDR1 and CDR2 (germline): MNHNS, SASEGT. The germline V and J ends were trimmed by 10 bases and 5 bases, with 17 bases remaining between them. CDR3 sequence reads: CATDPTALNEKLFF. In nucleotides, the CDR3 is TGTGCCACCGACCCGACAGCTTTGAATGAAAAACTGTTTTTT.

In its sample, this clonotype was seen many times. The rearrangement uses TRBV18 and TRBJ1-2; D is unresolved. The CDR3 has 14 residues. Germline V CDR1 and CDR2: KGHSH, LQKENI. With 3 bases removed from V and 0 bases from J, the gap between germline ends came to 8 bases. CDR3 DNA: TGTGCCAGCTCACCCACGCACGCTAACTATGGCTACACCTTC. Translated: CASSPTHANYGYTF.

This clonotype was detected many times. The V call is TRBV18, the J call TRBJ1-2; D gene uncertain. Germline V gene lookup returns CDR1 KGHSH and CDR2 LQKENI. This CDR3 has 14 residues. The V end was cut by 1 base, the J end by 3 bases, with 9 bases between. The CDR3 nucleotides read TGTGCCAGCTCACCACGCACTGATTACTATGGCTACACCTTC. It codes for CASSPRTDYYGYTF.

This clonotype was found a few times. The chain joins TRBV4-2 to TRBJ2-7; 7 bases agree with TRBD2. This CDR3 is 16 amino acids long. V lost 6 bases to trimming and J lost 0 bases; unmatched junction nucleotides: 11. The germline gives CDR1 LGHNA, CDR2 YNFKEQ. CDR3 residues: CASSPSGTKDSYEQYF. Here the CDR3 DNA reads TGTGCCAGCAGTCCCTCCGGGACTAAGGACTCCTACGAGCAGTACTTC.